This note documents a single TCR beta chain sequence. The antigen is undetermined. The sample belongs to a study of shared clonotypes between healthy human individuals. Study findings and constraints: In this cohort, only blood was sampled, and tissue repertoires likely differ.

It was CD45RO-negative cells, positively selected for CCR7, that made up naive CD8 cells, with terminally differentiated effector memory CD45RA+ cells excluded. Donors had no recently reported acute infections or vaccinations and were HIV-negative. Germline lookup yields CDR1 MDHEN and CDR2 SYDVKM. J gave up 0 bases and V 2 bases, and 4 bases lay outside the gene matches. The length of the CDR3 is 16 residues. Original processing methods: As immunoSEQ supplied junction-only sequences (without quality scores), filtering differed. Only in-frame clones appear in the TCRdb table, and some are missing; sequencing was by immunoSEQ multiplex PCR. V and J calls and clone size come straight from that table; D and trimming were deduced from the DNA. The sample has nearly 2 million clones, about 95% seen once.

V and J are TRBV28 and TRBJ2-5; 9 nucleotides agree with TRBD1. The sample was naive CD8+ T cells sorted from blood. The receptor's source is a man between 18 and 35 years old in good health. CDR3 residues: CASSLGGQGHQETQYF. The CDR3 nucleotides are TGTGCCAGCAGTTTAGGGGGACAGGGTCACCAAGAGACCCAGTACTTC.